This T cell receptor beta chain was found in a study of T cell changes during pregnancy in multiple sclerosis. Per germline, CDR1 SGHAT and CDR2 FQNNGV. The CDR3 runs 17 residues. Trimming stripped 0 bases from V and 2 bases from J, with 15 bases between. Sequencing was performed with immunoSEQ multiplex PCR; in TCRdb, only in-frame clones are kept and a portion is missing. The table has about 47,000 clones, more than 80% seen once. The specimen was CD8+ T cells from peripheral blood mononuclear cells, collected in the second trimester of pregnancy. The V call is TRBV11-2, the J call TRBJ2-3; D perhaps matches TRBD2 (7 bases). This TCR was recovered from a female donor with multiple sclerosis, enrolled in a pregnancy study. The CDR3 sequence: CASSLDRYRGATDTQYF. Written as DNA, the CDR3 is TGTGCCAGCAGCTTAGATCGGTATCGGGGGGCCACAGATACGCAGTATTTT.